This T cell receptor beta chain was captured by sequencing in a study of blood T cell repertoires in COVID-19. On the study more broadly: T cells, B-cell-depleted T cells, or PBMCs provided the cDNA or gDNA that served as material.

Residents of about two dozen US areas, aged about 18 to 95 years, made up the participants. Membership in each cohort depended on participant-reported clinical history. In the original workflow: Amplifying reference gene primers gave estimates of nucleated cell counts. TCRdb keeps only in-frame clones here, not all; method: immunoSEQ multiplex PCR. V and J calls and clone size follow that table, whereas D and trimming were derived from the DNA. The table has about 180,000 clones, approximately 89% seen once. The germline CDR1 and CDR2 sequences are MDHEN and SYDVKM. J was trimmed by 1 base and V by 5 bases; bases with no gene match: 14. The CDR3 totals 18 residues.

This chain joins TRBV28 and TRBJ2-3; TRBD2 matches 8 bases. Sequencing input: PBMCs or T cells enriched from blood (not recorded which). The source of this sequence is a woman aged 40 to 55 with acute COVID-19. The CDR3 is CASSPGRRGGGRTDTQYF. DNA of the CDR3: TGTGCCAGCAGTCCAGGACGGCGTGGCGGGGGGCGCACAGATACGCAGTATTTT.